This entry concerns a single T cell receptor beta chain. The germline V gene has CDR1 SGHAT and CDR2 FQNNGV. Deletions cut 5 bases from V and 2 bases from J, with 13 bases between. The length of the CDR3 is 14 residues. The data were produced by immunoSEQ multiplex PCR, yet TCRdb's version contains in-frame clones alone and is incomplete. The table has some 97,000 clones, around four fifths seen once. The sample belongs to a study of blood T cell repertoires in COVID-19. This TCR derives from an older woman with acute or convalescent COVID-19. The V call is TRBV11-2, the J call TRBJ2-7; a weak D match, TRBD2 (5 bases). The sample was peripheral blood. CDR3 region: CASSPGVGPYEQYV. Written as DNA, the CDR3 is TGTGCCAGCAGCCCCGGGGTTGGCCCCTACGAGCAGTACGTC.